This TCR beta chain came from a study of cytomegalovirus exposure and HLA in healthy donors. Germline values: CDR1 SEHNR, CDR2 FQNEAQ (reference sequence). The germline V and J ends were trimmed by 7 bases and 0 bases, with 12 bases remaining between them. This CDR3 has 15 residues. In the PCR, 60 Vbeta and 13 Jbeta primers were used. Only in-frame clones appear in the TCRdb table, and some are missing; sequencing was by immunoSEQ multiplex PCR. The table shows 80,000 or so clones, with roughly 80% occurring only once. The sample taken for sequencing was PBMCs. This TCR came from a woman aged 40-49 years in good health and CMV-seronegative. The chain couples TRBV7-9 to TRBJ2-2; tentatively, D is TRBD1 (5 bases). The CDR3 spells CASTPRQPNTGELFF. As DNA, the CDR3 is TGTGCCAGCACGCCCCGACAGCCGAACACCGGGGAGCTGTTTTTT.